This TCR beta chain was found in a study of patients and donors after allogeneic stem cell transplantation (dated by TCRdb to the early 2020s). Libraries were made using RT-PCR. TCRdb lists the instrument as NextSeq 550. Using fastp at Q25 and MiXCR, TCRdb reprocessed the public reads and kept productive beta chains. Entries that share a CDR3 protein sequence are merged under the most common genes and DNA. Within this sample are about a million distinct CDR3 sequences, with more than 15% of them counted one time only. The ten largest clones represent roughly 6% of the sample. Remarks on this clonotype: The antigen it binds to is not known. No clone much larger than this one lies a single base away; base qualities are absent.

This receptor was obtained from a human donor who was either an allogeneic HSCT recipient or a stem cell or donor lymphocyte infusion donor (not recorded which). It is not recorded whose cells these are; they may come from a transplant donor. The sequencing input was blood, either unsorted or a sorted T cell fraction (not recorded which).

The nucleotide sequence reads TGCGCCAGCAGCATCCTCATGACAGGGGCAGATACGCAGTATTTT. Its coded protein is CASSILMTGADTQYF. The rearranged segments are TRBV4-1 and TRBJ2-3; 8 nucleotides in the junction match TRBD1. In the germline V gene, CDR1 corresponds to MGHRA and CDR2 to YSYEKL. The CDR3 numbers 15 residues from cysteine through phenylalanine. Of all the DNA, just the CDR3 is kept, 45 bases in frame from base 1. The germline V and J ends show losses of 5 bases and 4 bases respectively, and no gene match explains 8 bases of the junction.